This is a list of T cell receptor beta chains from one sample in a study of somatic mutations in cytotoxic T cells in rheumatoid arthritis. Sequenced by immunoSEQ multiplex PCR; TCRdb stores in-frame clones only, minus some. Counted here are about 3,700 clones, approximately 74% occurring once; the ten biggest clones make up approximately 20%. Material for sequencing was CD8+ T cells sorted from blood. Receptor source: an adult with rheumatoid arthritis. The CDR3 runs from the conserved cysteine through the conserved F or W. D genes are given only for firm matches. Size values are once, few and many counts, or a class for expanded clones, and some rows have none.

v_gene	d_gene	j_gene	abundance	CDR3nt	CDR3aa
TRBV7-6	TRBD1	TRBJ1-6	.	TGTGCCAGCAGCTCGCGGACAGGGGACAATTCACCCCTCCACTTT	CASSSRTGDNSPLHF
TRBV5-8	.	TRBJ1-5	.	TGTGCCAGCCAGCGGGGAAATCAGCCCCAGCATTTT	CASQRGNQPQHF
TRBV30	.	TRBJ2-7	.	TGTGCCTGGAGTGTAAACAGGTTAGACTACGAGCAGTACTTC	CAWSVNRLDYEQYF
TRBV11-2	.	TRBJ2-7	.	TGTGCCAGCTGCTTGGGCCCGGGACCCTCCTACGAGCAGTACTTC	CASCLGPGPSYEQYF
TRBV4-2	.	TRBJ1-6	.	TGTGCCAGCAGCTCAGGTGACTTGCATGGCTCACCCCTCCACTTT	CASSSGDLHGSPLHF
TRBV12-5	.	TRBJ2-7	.	TGTGCTAGTGGTTTGCCCGGCCCAAGCGGGCTCTACGAGCAGTACTTC	CASGLPGPSGLYEQYF
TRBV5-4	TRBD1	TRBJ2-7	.	TGTGCCAGCAGCCCGGGACAGGGCCCCTACGAGCAGTACTTC	CASSPGQGPYEQYF
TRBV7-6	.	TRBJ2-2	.	TGTGCCAGCAGTAGGAGCGGGAACACCGGGGAGCTGTTTTTT	CASSRSGNTGELFF
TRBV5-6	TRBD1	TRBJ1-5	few	TGTGCCAGCAGCTATGGGGGACAGGGAGCGCCCCAGCATTTT	CASSYGGQGAPQHF
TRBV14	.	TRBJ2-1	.	TGTGCCAGCAGCCAAGACAACTACAATGAGCAGTTCTTC	CASSQDNYNEQFF
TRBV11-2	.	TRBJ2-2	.	TGTGCCAGCAGCTTAGTAGGGGACACCGGGGAGCTGTTTTTT	CASSLVGDTGELFF
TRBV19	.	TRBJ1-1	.	TGTGCCAGTAGTATAGCTGGGACCACTGAAGCTTTCTTT	CASSIAGTTEAFF
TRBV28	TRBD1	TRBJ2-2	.	TGTGCCAGCAGTTCGCGACAGGGGGCAATGACCGGGGAGCTGTTTTTT	CASSSRQGAMTGELFF
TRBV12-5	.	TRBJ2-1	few	TGTGCTAGTGCCACCTCGCGAGGGTACAATGAGCAGTTCTTC	CASATSRGYNEQFF
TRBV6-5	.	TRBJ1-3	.	TGTGCCACTCGCCGCCCTGGAAACACCATATATTTT	CATRRPGNTIYF
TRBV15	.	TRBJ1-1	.	TGTGCCACCAGCAAAACAGGAGGCATGAACACTGAAGCTTTCTTT	CATSKTGGMNTEAFF
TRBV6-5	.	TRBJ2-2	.	TGTGCCAGTGTCTCTAGGGATGCCGGGGAGCTGTTTTTT	CASVSRDAGELFF
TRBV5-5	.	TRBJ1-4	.	TGTGCCAGCAGCTTGGTCGGCGCGGCTTTTGAAAAACTGTTTTTT	CASSLVGAAFEKLFF
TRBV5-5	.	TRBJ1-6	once	TGTGCCAGCAGCTTGGGAGGGTACGGTTCACCCCTCCACTTT	CASSLGGYGSPLHF
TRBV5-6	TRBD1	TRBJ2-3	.	TGTGCCAGCAGCCCCGACAGGGAAGATACGCAGTATTTT	CASSPDREDTQYF
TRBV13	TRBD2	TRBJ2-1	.	TGTGCCAGCAGCTCCCCCGGGACTAGCGGGAATAACAATGAGCAGTTCTTC	CASSSPGTSGNNNEQFF
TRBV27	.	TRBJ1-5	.	TGTGCCAGCAGTATCCGGGGTAGCAATCAGCCCCAGCATTTT	CASSIRGSNQPQHF
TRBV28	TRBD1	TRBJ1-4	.	TGTGCCAGCAGCCAGCCGGGACAGGCTAATGAAAAACTGTTTTTT	CASSQPGQANEKLFF
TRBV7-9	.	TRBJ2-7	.	TGTGCCAGCAGCCCTATTAAGGGCGGACTCTCCTACGAGCAGTACTTC	CASSPIKGGLSYEQYF
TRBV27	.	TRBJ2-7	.	TGTGCCAGCAGTTTACGGGCCACAGGGCTCGACGAGCAGTACTTC	CASSLRATGLDEQYF
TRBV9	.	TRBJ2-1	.	TGTGCCAGCAGCGTAACCCAGGGTGAGCAGTTCTTC	CASSVTQGEQFF
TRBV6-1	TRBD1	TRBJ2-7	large	TGTGCCAGCCAGGGACAGGGGATCGACGAGCAGTACTTC	CASQGQGIDEQYF
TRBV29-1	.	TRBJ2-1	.	TGCAGCGTTGTGAGCGGGTCGACCGCCGCCAATGAGCAGTTCTTC	CSVVSGSTAANEQFF
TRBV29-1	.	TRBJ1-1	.	TGCAGCGTGAGGCAGGGTGCTGAAGCTTTCTTT	CSVRQGAEAFF